This TCR beta chain was recovered during a study of T cells expressing NK-cell markers. Study details: It was sorted CD3+CD56-NKG2C+, CD3+CD56+NKG2C- and CD3+CD56+NKG2C+ T cells that provided the TCR beta repertoires. Whole-study findings and limits: Each of about six donors carried dominant NKG2C+ clonotypes accounting for roughly 1.0-7.0% of CD8+ T cells. One observes that, in several donors, these clonotypes were also the leading ones within the CD3+CD56-NKG2C+ fraction.

TCR beta cDNA was made by 5'RACE template switching with UMIs. TCRdb reworked the 5' RACE reads into one entry per CDR3 protein, no DNA. The sample has 150,000 or so distinct CDR3 sequences, and its top ten clones hold around 37%. Remarks on this clonotype: Its antigen remains unidentified.

Per the germline V gene, CDR1 is SGHDN and CDR2 is FVKESK. CDR3 length: 14 amino acids. V and J are TRBV14 and TRBJ1-5. Sequencing was done on a sample of blood T cells: a sorted CD56 or NKG2C T cell subset, CD4+ or CD8+ T cells, or bulk PBMC T cells (not recorded which). The origin of this receptor is a woman in her forties or fifties in good health. CDR3: CASSQDTSNQPQHF.